The TCR beta chain described here comes from a study of CD8 T cells in ankylosing spondylitis. Points on this clonotype: Its antigen is not known.

Study observations and caveats: Ankylosing spondylitis blood appeared to be characterized by a TCR beta motif of under 10 highly homologous variants.

Germline values: CDR1 MNHEY, CDR2 SVGAGI. The CDR3 is 13 amino acids. Between the trimmed V and J ends, which lost 3 bases and 3 bases, there was a span of 3 bases. Via MiXCR, TCRdb re-called the 5' RACE reads, giving one row per CDR3 protein. The sample lists hundreds of thousands of distinct CDR3 sequences; about 12% were seen once. Sequencing was done on a sample of blood, either unsorted or a sorted T cell fraction (not recorded which). This receptor was obtained from a male donor with ankylosing spondylitis. The V gene is TRBV6-5, the J gene TRBJ1-6; no clear D gene. The CDR3 loop reads CASSYVYNSPLHF. The CDR3 bases are TGTGCCAGCAGTTATGTCTATAATTCACCCCTCCACTTT.